This T cell receptor (beta chain) was sequenced in a study of blood T cell repertoires in COVID-19. Repertoires were generated with immunoSEQ multiplex PCR, while TCRdb's copy carries only in-frame clones and drops some. The table records approximately 330,000 clones, roughly 86% of them present only once. CDR1 is WSHSY, CDR2 SAAADI, per germline. The length of the CDR3 is 12 residues. V shed 8 bases and J 6 bases; nucleotides not matched to a gene: 4. This clone appeared once. The chain combines TRBV10-2 with TRBJ1-2; 9 bases line up with TRBD1. Specimen: PBMCs or T cells enriched from blood (not recorded which). The receptor was isolated from a woman in her 30s who had recovered from COVID-19. The CDR3 nucleotides are TGCGCCAGCGCACGACAGGGGGATGGCTACACCTTC. It codes for CASARQGDGYTF.